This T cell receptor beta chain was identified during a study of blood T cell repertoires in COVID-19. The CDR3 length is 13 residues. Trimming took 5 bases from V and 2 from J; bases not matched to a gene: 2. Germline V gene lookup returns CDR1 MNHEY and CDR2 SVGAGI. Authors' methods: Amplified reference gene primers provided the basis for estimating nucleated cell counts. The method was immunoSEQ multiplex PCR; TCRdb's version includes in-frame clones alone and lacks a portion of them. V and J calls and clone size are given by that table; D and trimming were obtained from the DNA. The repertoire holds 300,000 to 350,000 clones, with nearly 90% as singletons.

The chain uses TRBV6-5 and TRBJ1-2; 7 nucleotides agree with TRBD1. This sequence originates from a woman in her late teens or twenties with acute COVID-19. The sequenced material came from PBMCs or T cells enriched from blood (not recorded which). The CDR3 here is CASSMTGNYGYTF. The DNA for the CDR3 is TGTGCCAGCAGTATGACAGGGAACTATGGCTACACCTTC.